What follows are 20 T cell receptor beta chains derived from one specimen sequenced in a study of radiotherapy plus CTLA-4 blockade in lung cancer. Profiling relied on immunoSEQ multiplex PCR, and the TCRdb table lists in-frame clones only, not all of them. The table lists around 85,000 clones, approximately 84% of them singletons. The input for sequencing was peripheral blood, taken from a patient treated with radiotherapy plus ipilimumab. Receptors were obtained from a human donor with non-small cell lung cancer who had a partial response to radiotherapy plus ipilimumab.

This clone was found once. V gene TRBV7-9 combines with J gene TRBJ2-3; 8 nucleotides match TRBD2. J gave up 5 bases and V 3 bases, and 7 bases lay outside the gene matches. CDR1 is SEHNR and CDR2 is FQNEAQ in the germline V gene (reference sequence). The CDR3 spans 15 residues. The CDR3 nucleotides read TGTGCCAGCAGCTTTATAGCCGGGGGGGGAGATACGCAGTATTTT. Translated: CASSFIAGGGDTQYF. The complete variable domain, with remaining parts taken from reference TRBV7-9 and TRBJ2-3, reads DTGVSQNPRHKITKRGQNVTFRCDPISEHNRLYWYRQTLGQGPEFLTYFQNEAQLEKSRLLSDRFSAERPKGSFSTLEIQRTEQGDSAMYLCASSFIAGGGDTQYFGPGTRLTVL.

The rearrangement joins TRBV5-4 to TRBJ2-6; D is uncertain. This CDR3 is 17 amino acids long. Trimming removed 5 bases from V and 0 bases from J, with 15 bases in between. The V gene's germline CDR1 is SGHNT and CDR2 YYREEE (reference sequence). This CDR3 reads CASSSMAASSGANVLTF. The CDR3 bases are TGTGCCAGCAGTTCGATGGCGGCTAGCTCTGGGGCCAACGTCCTGACTTTC.

The chain uses TRBV5-6 and TRBJ1-2; D may be TRBD1 (5 bases). This CDR3 spans 13 amino acids. Germline assignment: CDR1 SGHDT and CDR2 YYEEEE. With 5 bases removed from V and 8 bases from J, the gap between germline ends came to 16 bases. This chain's CDR3 is CASSSGTRGGYTF. For the CDR3, the DNA is TGTGCCAGCAGTTCCGGGACTAGGGGAGGCTACACCTTC.

The chain carries TRBV7-2 and TRBJ2-3; TRBD1 might be the D (5 bases). This CDR3 is built from 17 residues. CDR1 and CDR2 from the germline V gene are SGHTA and FQGNSA. V lost 5 bases to trimming and J lost 3 bases, with 21 bases between them. The CDR3 loop reads CASSDRAGAGTTDTQYF. CDR3 coding DNA: TGTGCCAGCAGCGACCGCGCTGGGGCAGGAACAACAGATACGCAGTATTTT.

This clone has only a few counts. The J gene is TRBJ2-7, the V gene TRBV5-5, with D tentatively TRBD2 (6 bases). The ends were cut back, 4 bases at V and 7 bases at J, with 18 bases in the middle. The germline V gene has CDR1 SGHKS and CDR2 YYEKEE (reference sequence). This CDR3 spans 14 amino acids. CDR3 region: CASSLPPPAGEQYF. CDR3 nucleotides: TGTGCCAGCAGCCTACCTCCACCGGCGGGGGAGCAGTACTTC.

The chain employs TRBV7-9 and TRBJ2-7, with 9 bases that match TRBD2. Losses at the gene ends were 5 bases for V and 3 bases for J; bases not matched to a gene: 11. This CDR3 has 16 residues. Germline V CDR1 and CDR2: SEHNR, FQNEAQ (reference sequence). The CDR3: CASSRSGGQPSYEQYV. The CDR3 nucleotides read TGTGCCAGCAGCCGAAGCGGGGGGCAACCCAGCTACGAGCAGTACGTC.

The rearrangement joins TRBV6-1 to TRBJ1-3; TRBD1 matches at 8 bases. CDR3 length: 15 residues. V trimming: 4 bases; J trimming: 0 bases; junction bases outside the gene matches: 2. The germline V gene encodes CDR1 MNHNS and CDR2 SASEGT. CDR3: CASSGTGTSGNTIYF. In DNA form, the CDR3 reads TGTGCCAGCAGTGGGACAGGGACCTCTGGAAACACCATATATTTT.

The CDR3 sequence: CASSYDRVYSPLHF. The CDR3, as DNA: TGTGCCAGCAGTTACGACAGGGTTTATTCACCCCTCCACTTT. This sequence joins TRBV5-4 and TRBJ1-6; 7 bases agree with TRBD1. V was clipped by 5 bases and J by 8 bases; unmatched bases: 7. Germline loops: CDR1 SGHNT, CDR2 YYREEE (reference sequence). This CDR3 has 14 residues.

The chain links TRBV5-4 to TRBJ2-3, with TRBD1 as a possible D gene (6 bases). V was clipped by 0 bases and J by 7 bases, with 12 bases between them. CDR1 is SGHNT and CDR2 is YYREEE in the germline V gene (reference sequence). This CDR3 is 14 amino acids long. The CDR3 loop is CASSLGGPENTQYF. DNA for the CDR3: TGTGCCAGCAGCTTGGGGGGGCCCGAGAATACGCAGTATTTT.

The CDR3 spells CASRLQGSSYEQYF. The CDR3 DNA sequence: TGTGCCAGCAGACTACAGGGGTCCTCCTACGAGCAGTACTTC. The rearrangement joins TRBV2 to TRBJ2-7, with 7 bases aligning to TRBD1. The CDR3 has 14 residues. The junction had 5 bases not matched to a gene; V was cut back by 6 bases and J by 0 bases. Per germline, CDR1 SNHLY and CDR2 FYNNEI.

The table lists this clone with a count of one. This rearrangement joins TRBV28 to TRBJ1-1, with D possibly TRBD1 on 5 matching bases. This CDR3 region has 14 residues. Germline V CDR1 and CDR2: MDHEN, SYDVKM. V was shortened by 8 bases and J by 1 base, with 14 bases between the two germline ends. CDR3 region: CASGLGAQNTEAFF. The DNA of the CDR3 is TGTGCCAGCGGGTTAGGGGCACAGAACACTGAAGCTTTCTTT.

This clone was seen only once. This rearrangement joins TRBV6-5 to TRBJ2-2; 10 bases agree with TRBD2. The CDR3 has 16 amino acids. Unmatched junction bases numbered 2, after V lost 0 bases and J lost 4 bases. Germline-derived CDR1 and CDR2 are MNHEY and SVGAGI. The DNA for the CDR3 is TGTGCCAGCAGTTACTCGGGGACTAGCGCCACCGGGGAGCTGTTTTTT. Its translation: CASSYSGTSATGELFF.

This chain connects TRBV11-3 to TRBJ1-1; D possibly corresponds to TRBD1 (6 bases). The V and J ends lost 4 bases and 1 base respectively, with 10 bases between them. Per germline, CDR1 SGHNT and CDR2 YENEEA. CDR3 length equals 14 residues. The CDR3 sequence: CASSSRTANTEAFF. CDR3 sequence (DNA): TGTGCCAGCAGCTCTCGGACAGCGAACACTGAAGCTTTCTTT.

The V and J genes are TRBV19 and TRBJ1-5; possible D gene TRBD1, 6 bases. The CDR3 runs to 15 residues. Germline V CDR1 and CDR2: LNHDA, SQIVND (reference sequence). Trimming stripped 5 bases from V and 3 bases from J, with 14 bases between. In DNA form, the CDR3 reads TGTGCCAGTAGTTCGACGGGACACACCAATCAGCCCCAGCATTTT. Protein: CASSSTGHTNQPQHF.

The J gene is TRBJ1-1, the V gene TRBV19; D possibly corresponds to TRBD1 (6 bases). Trimming removed 7 bases at V and 2 bases at J, with 14 bases between. This CDR3 contains 14 residues. CDR1 and CDR2 from the germline V gene are LNHDA and SQIVND (reference sequence). The CDR3 loop reads CASNKGQINTEAFF. Written as DNA, the CDR3 is TGTGCCAGTAATAAGGGACAAATAAACACTGAAGCTTTCTTT.

The chain links TRBV4-3 to TRBJ1-1; 9 nucleotides match TRBD1. V trimming: 4 bases; J trimming: 5 bases; junction bases outside the gene matches: 5. This CDR3 spans 14 amino acids. Germline CDR1 LGHNA, CDR2 YSLEER. CDR3 DNA: TGCGCCAGCAGCCCGGACAGGGGCTGGACTGAAGCTTTCTTT. Amino acid sequence: CASSPDRGWTEAFF.

Comments on this clone: Other DNA sequences from this sample encode an identical CDR3 as well. V gene TRBV28 combines with J gene TRBJ1-2; 7 nucleotides align to TRBD1. V lost 2 bases and J lost 5; bases outside the gene matches: 11. Germline V lookup: CDR1 MDHEN, CDR2 SYDVKM. This CDR3 has 16 amino acids. The CDR3 DNA sequence: TGTGCCAGCAGTTTAACTCCGGGACAGTCCCCATATGGCTACACCTTC. The encoded protein is CASSLTPGQSPYGYTF.

V is TRBV11-2 and J is TRBJ1-2, with TRBD1 identical over 9 bases. The CDR3 extends over 14 amino acids. Trimming cost V 7 bases and J 5 bases; bases outside gene matches: 8. CDR1 is SGHAT and CDR2 is FQNNGV in the germline V gene. CDR3 sequence (DNA): TGTGCCAGCACCCAGGACAGGGGAGGGTATGGCTACACCTTC. Protein product: CASTQDRGGYGYTF.

This chain connects TRBV19 to TRBJ2-1, with 7 bases lining up with TRBD1. CDR1 is LNHDA and CDR2 is SQIVND in the germline V gene (reference sequence). J lost 7 bases, V lost 0 bases, and 9 bases had no gene match. This CDR3 contains 16 residues. The CDR3 is CASSIDSAGGQNEQFF. Here the CDR3 DNA reads TGTGCCAGTAGTATAGATTCGGCAGGGGGTCAAAATGAGCAGTTCTTC. Using reference TRBV19 and TRBJ2-1 for the parts outside the CDR3, the full variable domain is DGGITQSPKYLFRKEGQNVTLSCEQNLNHDAMYWYRQDPGQGLRLIYYSQIVNDFQKGDIAEGYSVSREKKESFPLTVTSAQKNPTAFYLCASSIDSAGGQNEQFFGPGTRLTVL.

As regards this clone: Other DNA sequences within the sample encode an identical CDR3. V and J are TRBV28 and TRBJ2-1, with unresolved D. Germline CDR1 and CDR2: MDHEN and SYDVKM. The CDR3 length is 13 residues. V lost 1 base, J lost 4 bases, and 5 bases lay in between. CDR3 bases: TGTGCCAGCAGTTTATCGAGTTACAATGAGCAGTTCTTC. Encoded protein: CASSLSSYNEQFF.